The 16 T cell receptor beta chains listed next were all sequenced from one sample in a study of cytomegalovirus exposure and HLA in healthy donors. Researchers ran the PCR with 60 Vbeta and 13 Jbeta primers. The protocol was immunoSEQ multiplex PCR, while the TCRdb copy is restricted to in-frame clones and leaves out a portion. The sample has some 150,000 clones, around 80% seen once; the top ten hold roughly 2.9%. Sequencing was performed on PBMCs. All receptors come from a woman in her twenties or thirties in good health and CMV-seronegative.

The chain couples TRBV6-1 to TRBJ1-6; 8 bases agree with TRBD1. This CDR3 is built from 14 residues. Germline V lookup: CDR1 MNHNS, CDR2 SASEGT. After removal of 6 bases from V and 9 bases from J, the junction contained 7 bases not matched to a gene. CDR3 nucleotides: TGTGCCAGCAGGGCAGGGGGCTTTGTTTCACCCCTCCACTTT. Translation: CASRAGGFVSPLHF.

The chain employs TRBV28 and TRBJ1-1, with D unclear. Germline lookup yields CDR1 MDHEN and CDR2 SYDVKM. This CDR3 comprises 13 residues. Trimming stripped 6 bases from V and 1 base from J, with 9 bases between. This CDR3 is CASSFTENTEAFF. The CDR3 DNA follows: TGTGCCAGCAGCTTCACAGAGAACACTGAAGCTTTCTTT.

The chain recombines TRBV7-2 with TRBJ1-2; tentatively, D is TRBD1 (5 bases). V lost 0 bases and J 5 bases, leaving 16 bases between the germline ends. CDR3 length: 16 amino acids. Germline V gives CDR1 SGHTA, CDR2 FQGNSA. The CDR3 region is CASSLAGQGGSYGYTF. The CDR3 region has the DNA TGTGCCAGCAGCTTAGCAGGGCAGGGAGGTTCGTATGGCTACACCTTC. Together with reference TRBV7-2 and TRBJ1-2, the CDR3 gives the full variable domain: GAGVSQSPSNKVTEKGKDVELRCDPISGHTALYWYRQSLGQGLEFLIYFQGNSAPDKSGLPSDRFSAERTGGSVSTLTIQRTQQEDSAVYLCASSLAGQGGSYGYTFGSGTRLTVV.

The rearrangement joins TRBV7-8 to TRBJ1-6, with unresolved D. This CDR3 comprises 14 residues. Trimming cost V 1 base and J 5 bases, with 6 bases left between them. From germline, CDR1 is SGHVS and CDR2 FQNEAQ. The CDR3 DNA reads as TGTGCCAGCAGCTTAGACAGTAATAATTCACCCCTCCACTTT. It translates to CASSLDSNNSPLHF.

This clone appeared once. This chain links TRBV18 with TRBJ2-5; perhaps TRBD2 as D (6 bases). V was cut by 6 bases and J by 0 bases, with 14 bases left in between. The CDR3 runs 15 residues. The germline gives CDR1 KGHSH, CDR2 LQKENI. The CDR3 DNA reads as TGTGCCAGCTCCCTGGAGGGGTTGTACCAAGAGACCCAGTACTTC. Its translation: CASSLEGLYQETQYF. Drawing the rest from reference TRBV18 and TRBJ2-5, the complete variable domain is NAGVMQNPRHLVRRRGQEARLRCSPMKGHSHVYWYRQLPEEGLKFMVYLQKENIIDESGMPKERFSAEFPKEGPSILRIQQVVRGDSAAYFCASSLEGLYQETQYFGPGTRLLVL.

J is TRBJ2-2 and V is TRBV19, with 7 nucleotides matching TRBD2. This CDR3 has 15 residues. CDR1 is LNHDA and CDR2 is SQIVND in the germline V gene (reference sequence). V dropped 7 bases and J dropped 7; count of bases not matched to a gene: 12. This CDR3 is CASTERAGYDGELFF. The CDR3 DNA reads as TGTGCCAGTACTGAGAGAGCGGGGTATGACGGGGAGCTGTTTTTT.

The chain joins TRBV10-3 to TRBJ1-2; a possible D gene is TRBD1 (6 bases). The CDR3 totals 14 residues. V shed 10 bases and J shed 6 bases, with 21 bases lying between them. Germline loops: CDR1 ENHRY, CDR2 SYGVKD. The CDR3 region has the DNA TGTGCCACCCGGGACATGACATCAAGCGATGGCTACACCTTC. Translating gives CATRDMTSSDGYTF.

The rearrangement joins TRBV18 to TRBJ2-7; D may be TRBD2 (6 bases). Trimming took 0 bases from V and 7 from J, leaving 10 bases between them. Germline lookup yields CDR1 KGHSH and CDR2 LQKENI. This CDR3 region has 13 residues. CDR3 protein: CASSPPGGGEQYF. Here the CDR3 DNA reads TGTGCCAGCTCACCACCGGGAGGTGGGGAGCAGTACTTC.

This clone was seen a handful of times. The rearrangement joins TRBV18 to TRBJ1-1; D is unclear. The germline V gene has CDR1 KGHSH and CDR2 LQKENI. Trimming took off 8 bases at V and 1 base at J, with 11 bases between the two ends. This CDR3 has 13 amino acids. The CDR3 sequence: CASKNARNTEAFF. Written as DNA, the CDR3 is TGTGCCAGCAAAAATGCTAGGAACACTGAAGCTTTCTTT.

The chain has TRBV7-9 and TRBJ1-1; 8 bases agree with TRBD1. V lost 5 bases to trimming and J lost 11 bases; unmatched junction nucleotides: 10. Per the germline V gene, CDR1 is SEHNR and CDR2 is FQNEAQ (reference sequence). The CDR3 extends over 13 amino acids. In nucleotides, the CDR3 is TGTGCCAGCAGCGCGAGAGGACAGGGCGTTGCTTTCTTT. This translates into CASSARGQGVAFF.

V usage is TRBV5-8 and J usage is TRBJ1-5; D may be TRBD1 (5 bases). Trimming shortened V by 4 bases and J by 0 bases, and 14 bases separated the two germline ends. The V gene's germline CDR1 is SGHTS and CDR2 YDEGEE. The CDR3 consists of 16 residues. CDR3: CASSGGTDYSNQPQHF. In DNA, the CDR3 is TGTGCCAGCAGCGGCGGGACGGATTATAGCAATCAGCCCCAGCATTTT.

This rearrangement joins TRBV28 to TRBJ1-1, with 8 bases fitting TRBD1. CDR1 is MDHEN, CDR2 SYDVKM, per germline. The CDR3 is made up of 21 amino acids. The V segment lost 4 bases and the J segment 3 bases; nucleotides outside the gene matches: 25. The CDR3 spells CASSSYTIPGRDRGGDTEAFF. DNA of the CDR3: TGTGCCAGCAGTTCATATACTATTCCAGGGCGAGACAGGGGTGGAGACACTGAAGCTTTCTTT.

V gene TRBV7-9 combines with J gene TRBJ1-3; D might be TRBD1 (5 bases). V lost 3 bases and J 3 bases, leaving 12 bases between the germline ends. Germline-derived CDR1 and CDR2 are SEHNR and FQNEAQ (reference sequence). This CDR3 is 15 amino acids long. The CDR3 here is CASSLGGVDGNTIYF. As DNA, the CDR3 is TGTGCCAGCAGCTTGGGGGGGGTTGATGGAAACACCATATATTTT.

The chain combines TRBV18 with TRBJ1-2, with TRBD1 identical over 7 bases. V trimming: 2 bases; J trimming: 2 bases; junction bases outside the gene matches: 5. This CDR3 region has 15 residues. Germline-derived CDR1 and CDR2 are KGHSH and LQKENI. The CDR3 sequence: CASSPESQGNYGYTF. The DNA of the CDR3 is TGTGCCAGCTCACCAGAGTCACAGGGGAACTATGGCTACACCTTC.

The chain combines TRBV6-8 with TRBJ2-3, with 7 nucleotides matching TRBD2. Trimming cost V 5 bases and J 0 bases; bases outside gene matches: 5. CDR3 size: 15 residues. Germline loops: CDR1 MNHGY, CDR2 SAAAGT. Written as DNA, the CDR3 is TGTGCCAGCAGTCAAAGCGGGACTAGCACAGATACGCAGTATTTT. Amino acids: CASSQSGTSTDTQYF.

The chain is built from TRBV15 and TRBJ1-6; TRBD1 matches at 7 bases. Trimming took 0 bases from V and 7 from J; bases not matched to a gene: 6. This CDR3 contains 16 residues. CDR1 is LNHNV, CDR2 YYDKDF, per germline (reference sequence). This CDR3 reads CATSRENRGGNSPLHF. The CDR3 nucleotides read TGTGCCACCAGCAGAGAAAACAGGGGAGGCAATTCACCCCTCCACTTT.